The next 17 T cell receptor beta chains were all read from a single sample in a study of T cell responses to AZD1222 COVID-19 vaccine. The data were produced by immunoSEQ multiplex PCR, yet TCRdb's version contains in-frame clones alone and is incomplete. The repertoire holds roughly 120,000 clones, with around 88% as singletons. Sequencing was performed on peripheral blood, taken 28 days after the second AZD1222 dose. The source is an adult who received the AZD1222 COVID-19 vaccine.

V and J are TRBV28 and TRBJ2-2; D possibly matches TRBD1 or TRBD2 (5 bases each). Germline V gives CDR1 MDHEN, CDR2 SYDVKM. The CDR3 totals 16 residues. V was cut by 1 base and J by 0 bases, with 9 bases left in between. The CDR3 spells CASSLLGTANTGELFF. DNA for the CDR3: TGTGCCAGCAGTTTATTGGGGACCGCGAACACCGGGGAGCTGTTTTTT.

The chain employs TRBV6-5 and TRBJ2-7; 7 bases match TRBD1. Trimming removed 4 bases from V and 2 bases from J; junction bases left unmatched: 5. Germline V lookup: CDR1 MNHEY, CDR2 SVGAGI. This CDR3 is built from 14 residues. This CDR3 reads CASSWGQGAYEQYF. In DNA, the CDR3 is TGTGCCAGCAGTTGGGGGCAGGGGGCCTACGAGCAGTACTTC.

The V call is TRBV25-1, the J call TRBJ2-3, with D possibly matching TRBD1 (5 bases). V lost 5 bases, J lost 6 bases, and 18 bases lay in between. The CDR3 has 15 amino acids. CDR1 and CDR2 (germline): MGHDK, SYGVNS. The DNA for the CDR3 is TGTGCCAGCAGTAGAAGGGGCGCAGGTACGGATACGCAGTATTTT. Amino acid sequence: CASSRRGAGTDTQYF.

The chain links TRBV5-1 to TRBJ2-5; 13 bases are a match to TRBD2. Trimming cost V 4 bases and J 2 bases; bases outside gene matches: 5. The CDR3 has 16 amino acids. Germline CDR1 is SGHRS and CDR2 is YFSETQ. The CDR3 DNA reads as TGCGCCAGCAGCACCGGACTAGCGGGGGCACAAGAGACCCAGTACTTC. Translation: CASSTGLAGAQETQYF.

The CDR3 loop reads CASSYAEGYQETQYF. In nucleotides, the CDR3 is TGTGCCAGCAGTTACGCGGAGGGTTACCAAGAGACCCAGTACTTC. The chain links TRBV6-5 to TRBJ2-5, with a tentative D call TRBD2 (6 bases). Germline CDR1 MNHEY, CDR2 SVGAGI. V gave up 2 bases and J gave up 0 bases, with 10 bases separating them. The CDR3 length is 15 residues.

The V and J genes are TRBV10-3 and TRBJ2-3; TRBD1 aligns across 10 bases. The J segment lost 6 bases and the V segment lost 7 bases, leaving 4 bases of the junction unmatched. CDR3 length equals 13 residues. The germline V gene encodes CDR1 ENHRY and CDR2 SYGVKD. The DNA for the CDR3 is TGTGCCATCATGGGACAGGGGAAGGATACGCAGTATTTT. Protein sequence: CAIMGQGKDTQYF.

The sample holds a few counts of this clone. The V gene is TRBV29-1, the J gene TRBJ2-7; 7 nucleotides agree with TRBD2. The CDR3 is 12 residues long. Germline CDR1 and CDR2: SQVTM and ANQGSEA. J lost 7 bases, V lost 1 base, and 4 bases had no gene match. The CDR3 loop is CSVEASGREQYF. DNA for the CDR3: TGCAGCGTTGAAGCTTCCGGGAGGGAGCAGTACTTC.

This clone was picked up one time. The chain uses TRBV11-2 and TRBJ2-1; no firm D call. This CDR3 has 13 amino acids. Per germline, CDR1 SGHAT and CDR2 FQNNGV. V was trimmed by 5 bases and J by 7 bases, leaving 12 bases between them. The CDR3 is CASSKSLGNEQFF. The CDR3 DNA reads as TGTGCCAGCAGCAAATCCCTAGGAAATGAGCAGTTCTTC.

The chain joins TRBV4-2 to TRBJ2-3; the match to TRBD2 covers 12 bases. This CDR3 contains 16 residues. V was pared by 0 bases and J by 6 bases, with 4 bases of the junction left unmatched. Germline values: CDR1 LGHNA, CDR2 YNFKEQ. CDR3 in DNA: TGTGCCAGCAGCCAAGATTCTAGCGGGGGGGCCGATACGCAGTATTTT. It translates to CASSQDSSGGADTQYF.

The chain recombines TRBV6-5 with TRBJ2-3; TRBD1 agrees at 7 bases. The CDR3 loop spans 14 amino acids. The V gene end was trimmed by 6 bases and the J gene end by 4 bases; junction bases not matched to a gene: 7. Germline V CDR1 and CDR2: MNHEY, SVGAGI. Here the CDR3 DNA reads TGTGCCAGCAGCCCCCGGACAGGCGCAGATACGCAGTATTTT. It codes for CASSPRTGADTQYF.

The V and J genes are TRBV27 and TRBJ1-4, with 12 bases aligning to TRBD1. Germline V lookup: CDR1 MNHEY, CDR2 SMNVEV (reference sequence). Unmatched junction bases numbered 8, after V lost 5 bases and J lost 4 bases. This CDR3 has 17 amino acids. CDR3 in DNA: TGTGCCAGCAGTCACCGGGACAGGGGGCTGGGTAATGAAAAACTGTTTTTT. Translating it yields CASSHRDRGLGNEKLFF. The full variable domain, with the rest looked up from reference TRBV27 and TRBJ1-4, is EAQVTQNPRYLITVTGKKLTVTCSQNMNHEYMSWYRQDPGLGLRQIYYSMNVEVTDKGDVPEGYKVSRKEKRNFPLILESPSPNQTSLYFCASSHRDRGLGNEKLFFGSGTQLSVL.

This chain connects TRBV9 to TRBJ1-1, with TRBD1 identical over 8 bases. Germline CDR1 reads SGDLS; CDR2 reads YYNGEE. J lost 5 bases, V lost 3 bases, and 6 bases had no gene match. The CDR3 has 14 residues. The CDR3: CASSGSRGRTEAFF. The CDR3 bases are TGTGCCAGCAGCGGATCCAGGGGGCGGACTGAAGCTTTCTTT.

V usage is TRBV6-5 and J usage is TRBJ1-4; TRBD1 matches 7 bases. The CDR3 loop spans 15 amino acids. The germline V gene encodes CDR1 MNHEY and CDR2 SVGAGI. V gave up 6 bases and J gave up 8 bases; unmatched junction bases: 12. The CDR3 is CASRENRGSGEKLFF. The CDR3 DNA follows: TGTGCCAGCAGAGAGAACAGGGGCTCTGGGGAAAAACTGTTTTTT.

This chain uses TRBV5-1 with TRBJ2-5; possible D gene TRBD1, 6 bases. V lost 0 bases and J lost 5, with 8 bases in between. CDR1 and CDR2 (germline): SGHRS, YFSETQ. This CDR3 has 13 residues. The CDR3 here is CASSLGQGETQYF. The CDR3 DNA reads as TGCGCCAGCAGCTTGGGGCAGGGGGAGACCCAGTACTTC.

The chain couples TRBV5-4 to TRBJ2-1; 8 bases agree with TRBD2. The V segment lost 0 bases and the J segment 6 bases; nucleotides outside the gene matches: 5. CDR1 is SGHNT, CDR2 YYREEE, per germline (reference sequence). The CDR3 has 15 amino acids. CDR3 sequence: CASSLESGGRNEQFF. DNA for the CDR3: TGTGCCAGCAGCTTGGAGTCGGGGGGGCGCAATGAGCAGTTCTTC. Complete variable domain (other parts from reference TRBV5-4 and TRBJ2-1): ETGVTQSPTHLIKTRGQQVTLRCSSQSGHNTVSWYQQALGQGPQFIFQYYREEENGRGNFPPRFSGLQFPNYSSELNVNALELDDSALYLCASSLESGGRNEQFFGPGTRLTVL.

The chain combines TRBV7-3 with TRBJ2-7; 7 positions agree with TRBD1. V lost 3 bases to trimming and J lost 3 bases; unmatched junction nucleotides: 5. CDR3 size: 14 residues. The germline gives CDR1 SGHTA, CDR2 FQGTGA. The CDR3 DNA sequence: TGTGCCAGCAGCTTGGCGACAGGGAACTACGAGCAGTACTTC. Protein: CASSLATGNYEQYF.

This clone has a handful of counts. The chain joins TRBV6-2 or TRBV6-3 to TRBJ1-1; D is unclear. This CDR3 region has 17 residues. Deletions cut 5 bases from V and 0 bases from J, with 19 bases between. The germline V gene has CDR1 MNHEY and CDR2 SVGEGT. The CDR3 coding sequence is TGTGCCAGCAGTAAGCCCTTTCGACGGATCATGAACACTGAAGCTTTCTTT. This sequence encodes CASSKPFRRIMNTEAFF.